The 5 T cell receptor beta chains listed next were all sequenced from one sample in a study of cytomegalovirus exposure and HLA in healthy donors. Primers: 60 Vbeta forward and 13 Jbeta reverse. The repertoire was sequenced with immunoSEQ multiplex PCR; TCRdb's copy has only in-frame clones and lacks some. The repertoire includes about 150,000 clones, 74% of them detected once, and 2.1% sits in the top ten. The material sequenced was PBMCs. Source of these receptors: a man younger than 40 in good health and CMV-seronegative.

A few counts support this clone. This chain uses TRBV9 with TRBJ2-1, with TRBD2 matching 8 bases. The CDR3 loop spans 16 amino acids. V lost 1 base and J lost 9; bases outside the gene matches: 12. Germline V gives CDR1 SGDLS, CDR2 YYNGEE. The CDR3 is CASSVSGLVFPGEQFF. DNA of the CDR3: TGTGCCAGCAGCGTATCGGGACTAGTGTTCCCCGGTGAGCAGTTCTTC. The full variable domain, rest sourced from reference TRBV9 and TRBJ2-1, is DSGVTQTPKHLITATGQRVTLRCSPRSGDLSVYWYQQSLDQGLQFLIQYYNGEERAKGNILERFSAQQFPDLHSELNLSSLELGDSALYFCASSVSGLVFPGEQFFGPGTRLTVL.

The J gene is TRBJ1-4, the V gene TRBV2, with D maybe TRBD1 (6 bases). CDR3 length: 12 amino acids. CDR1 is SNHLY, CDR2 FYNNEI, per germline. V was cut by 11 bases and J by 8 bases, with 15 bases left in between. CDR3 sequence reads: CAGGASEEKLFF. The CDR3, as DNA: TGTGCCGGGGGGGCCTCGGAGGAAAAACTGTTTTTT.

This clone has a handful of counts. The gene calls are TRBV6-5 and TRBJ2-5; TRBD1 agrees at 11 bases. The germline V gene encodes CDR1 MNHEY and CDR2 SVGAGI. This CDR3 region has 15 residues. Trimming removed 6 bases from V and 6 bases from J; junction bases left unmatched: 9. CDR3 residues: CASSPGQGAWKTQYF. DNA of the CDR3: TGTGCCAGCAGCCCCGGACAGGGGGCTTGGAAGACCCAGTACTTC.

This chain links TRBV28 with TRBJ1-5, with D perhaps matching TRBD1 (5 bases). The length of the CDR3 is 16 residues. Germline loops: CDR1 MDHEN, CDR2 SYDVKM. V lost 3 bases to trimming and J lost 0 bases, with 12 bases between them. The DNA for the CDR3 is TGTGCCAGCAGTTTTTATGGGGGGGATAGCAATCAGCCCCAGCATTTT. This gives the protein CASSFYGGDSNQPQHF.

This CDR3 is CAISEWSVRSSSYNEQFF. In DNA, the CDR3 is TGTGCCATCAGTGAGTGGTCGGTGAGGTCCAGCTCCTACAATGAGCAGTTCTTC. The gene calls are TRBV10-3 and TRBJ2-1; D not certain. Germline-derived CDR1 and CDR2 are ENHRY and SYGVKD. The length of the CDR3 is 18 residues. The V end was cut by 1 base, the J end by 0 bases, with 16 bases between.